What follows are 8 T cell receptor beta chains derived from one specimen sequenced in a study of shared clonotypes between healthy human individuals. Measured with immunoSEQ multiplex PCR; TCRdb has only the in-frame clones, and not every one. The repertoire holds more than 550,000 clones, 72% seen once, with around 1.8% in the top ten. The sequenced material came from memory CD4+ T cells sorted from blood. Sample subset: CD45RA-negative fraction. The receptor set was obtained from a woman between 25 and 40 years old in good health.

The gene calls are TRBV29-1 and TRBJ2-1; 11 nucleotides match TRBD2. The V gene end was trimmed by 3 bases and the J gene end by 8 bases; junction bases not matched to a gene: 3. This CDR3 comprises 13 residues. The germline V gene has CDR1 SQVTM and CDR2 ANQGSEA. CDR3 in amino acids: CSVEASGRHEQFF. CDR3 nucleotides: TGCAGCGTTGAGGCTAGCGGGAGGCATGAGCAGTTCTTC.

DNA for the CDR3: TGTGCCAGCAGTTCCAGAGATAGCAATCAGCCCCAGCATTTT. It codes for CASSSRDSNQPQHF. This chain links TRBV6-6 with TRBJ1-5, with D unresolved. Germline V gene sequence: CDR1 MNHNY, CDR2 SVGAGI (reference sequence). V shed 4 bases and J shed 0 bases, with 7 bases lying between them. The CDR3 has 14 amino acids.

The chain is built from TRBV18 and TRBJ2-2, with D hard to call. V lost 5 bases and J 4 bases, leaving 11 bases between the germline ends. The CDR3 covers 14 residues. Germline CDR1 reads KGHSH; CDR2 reads LQKENI. CDR3 in amino acids: CASSNEAATGELFF. The CDR3 bases are TGTGCCAGCTCAAACGAGGCAGCCACCGGGGAGCTGTTTTTT.

The rearrangement links TRBV7-9 to TRBJ2-1, with 11 bases that match TRBD2. In germline, CDR1 is SEHNR, CDR2 FQNEAQ (reference sequence). The CDR3 loop spans 14 amino acids. Trimming took 1 base from V and 15 from J; bases not matched to a gene: 8. The CDR3 is CASSLELAGVAWFF. CDR3 DNA: TGTGCCAGCAGCTTAGAACTAGCGGGAGTTGCTTGGTTCTTC.

The V and J genes are TRBV7-9 and TRBJ2-7; D unclear. The CDR3 runs to 13 residues. Per the germline V gene, CDR1 is SEHNR and CDR2 is FQNEAQ (reference sequence). V lost 5 bases and J lost 6, with 14 bases in between. Here the CDR3 reads CASSPSLFGEQYF. The CDR3 bases are TGTGCCAGCAGCCCCTCCTTATTCGGCGAGCAGTACTTC.

The rearrangement links TRBV28 to TRBJ2-7; 14 nucleotides align to TRBD2. Looked up from germline, CDR1 is MDHEN and CDR2 is SYDVKM. The CDR3 covers 17 residues. Trimming cost V 5 bases and J 5 bases; bases outside gene matches: 11. The CDR3 bases are TGTGCCAGCAGTCCCTTCGGGACTAGCGGGAGAGGAAACGAGCAGTACTTC. Its translation is CASSPFGTSGRGNEQYF.

The gene calls are TRBV29-1 and TRBJ1-1; maybe TRBD1 (6 bases). The germline V gene has CDR1 SQVTM and CDR2 ANQGSEA. The CDR3 loop spans 13 amino acids. Trimming stripped 3 bases from V and 4 bases from J, with 12 bases between. The CDR3 DNA follows: TGCAGCGTTGATAACAGGGCAGGCACTGAAGCTTTCTTT. It specifies CSVDNRAGTEAFF. Supplemented by reference TRBV29-1 and TRBJ1-1, the full variable domain reads SAVISQKPSRDICQRGTSLTIQCQVDSQVTMMFWYRQQPGQSLTLIATANQGSEATYESGFVIDKFPISRPNLTFSTLTVSNMSPEDSSIYLCSVDNRAGTEAFFGQGTRLTVV.

The rearrangement joins TRBV27 to TRBJ2-4; no reliable D call. Germline CDR1 is MNHEY and CDR2 is SMNVEV (reference sequence). The CDR3 loop spans 13 amino acids. Trimming stripped 3 bases from V and 5 bases from J, with 8 bases between. The CDR3 spells CASSFSEQNIQYF. The CDR3 coding sequence is TGTGCCAGCAGTTTTTCGGAGCAAAACATTCAGTACTTC.